Shown below are 23 T cell receptor beta chains from a single sample sequenced in a study of T cells in Graves' hyperthyroidism and ophthalmopathy. RNA transcripts were the template for amplifying TCR beta CDR3 regions. The HTBI set primed first-round TCR CDR3 RT-PCR. Using its own MiXCR run on the multiplex PCR reads, TCRdb lists one record per CDR3 protein. The data show approximately 370,000 distinct CDR3 sequences, more than 13% seen once. The sequencing input was blood. These receptors all stem from a woman aged 25 to 45 with Graves' hyperthyroidism.

This clonotype occurred a few times. The chain is built from TRBV10-3 and TRBJ2-7; unclear D gene. This CDR3 region has 15 residues. Trimming removed 0 bases from V and 0 bases from J, with 9 bases in between. CDR1 ENHRY and CDR2 SYGVKD come from the germline V gene. CDR3 sequence reads: CAISESQASSYEQYF. The CDR3 DNA is TGTGCCATCAGTGAGTCTCAGGCTAGCTCCTACGAGCAGTACTTC.

In DNA form, the CDR3 reads TGTGCCAGCAGTGATCGTCTGGGGAGGGGGGGCACTGAAGCTTTCTTT. Translation gives CASSDRLGRGGTEAFF. The chain carries TRBV25-1 and TRBJ1-1; D may be TRBD1 (6 bases). Germline-derived CDR1 and CDR2 are MGHDK and SYGVNS. V gave up 3 bases and J gave up 4 bases, with 18 bases separating them. This CDR3 contains 16 residues.

V is TRBV7-2 and J is TRBJ2-2; no firm D call. The CDR3 is 15 residues long. The germline V and J ends were trimmed by 1 base and 2 bases, with 8 bases remaining between them. CDR1 is SGHTA, CDR2 FQGNSA, per germline. This CDR3 reads CASSLDLSNTGELFF. The CDR3, as DNA: TGTGCCAGCAGCTTAGATCTCAGCAACACCGGGGAGCTGTTTTTT.

This clonotype was recorded a few times. The V gene is TRBV7-9, the J gene TRBJ2-1; D remains unclear. V was cut by 3 bases and J by 5 bases, with 8 bases left in between. The CDR3 is 13 amino acids. From germline, CDR1 is SEHNR and CDR2 FQNEAQ (reference sequence). CDR3 in amino acids: CASSFRTDNEQFF. The DNA of the CDR3 is TGTGCCAGCAGCTTCCGGACCGACAATGAGCAGTTCTTC.

This clonotype was counted ten times or more. The chain joins TRBV24-1 to TRBJ2-1; 12 nucleotides match TRBD2. The CDR3 runs 17 residues. V gave up 4 bases and J gave up 8 bases; unmatched junction bases: 11. The germline V gene encodes CDR1 KGHDR and CDR2 SFDVKD. CDR3 nucleotides: TGTGCCACCAGTGACCTGGCCACTAGCGGGAGGCGGGATGAGCAGTTCTTC. Translating it yields CATSDLATSGRRDEQFF.

This clonotype has only a few counts. J is TRBJ2-5 and V is TRBV7-2, with D perhaps matching TRBD1 (6 bases). The CDR3 is 13 amino acids. Trimming took 5 bases from V and 4 from J, leaving 11 bases between them. Germline CDR1 reads SGHTA; CDR2 reads FQGNSA. The CDR3 loop reads CASSVGQIETQYF. For the CDR3, the DNA is TGTGCCAGCAGCGTAGGACAGATAGAGACCCAGTACTTC.

This clonotype showed up just a few times. The chain has TRBV19 and TRBJ1-1, with D perhaps TRBD1 (6 bases). Trimming took off 6 bases at V and 0 bases at J, with 14 bases between the two ends. The germline V gene encodes CDR1 LNHDA and CDR2 SQIVND (reference sequence). This CDR3 contains 15 residues. CDR3 coding DNA: TGTGCCAGTAGAGGGTTGACAGGATTGAACACTGAAGCTTTCTTT. The encoded protein is CASRGLTGLNTEAFF.

A few counts support this clonotype. The CDR3 region has the DNA TGCGCCAGCAGCTTGACGGGAGGGCCTATCGAGCAGTACTTC. It specifies CASSLTGGPIEQYF. J is TRBJ2-7 and V is TRBV5-1; 8 bases agree with TRBD2. The length of the CDR3 is 14 residues. The V gene's germline CDR1 is SGHRS and CDR2 YFSETQ. The V gene end was trimmed by 1 base and the J gene end by 6 bases; junction bases not matched to a gene: 6.

This clonotype was detected many times. The chain has TRBV5-1 and TRBJ2-2; 7 positions match TRBD1. CDR3 length: 15 residues. Trimming removed 1 base from V and 3 bases from J; junction bases left unmatched: 3. CDR1 is SGHRS, CDR2 YFSETQ, per germline. The chain's CDR3 is CASSLRQGDTGELFF. CDR3 nucleotides: TGCGCCAGCAGCTTGAGGCAGGGGGACACCGGGGAGCTGTTTTTT.

At least ten counts were recorded for this clonotype. The CDR3 loop reads CASSFGTSGRRHGGTQYF. The CDR3 DNA reads as TGTGCCAGCAGTTTCGGGACTAGCGGGAGACGCCACGGGGGGACCCAGTACTTC. This chain connects TRBV12-3 or TRBV12-4 to TRBJ2-5; 14 nucleotides line up with TRBD2. The CDR3 runs to 18 residues. The ends lost 3 bases at V and 7 bases at J; junction bases unmatched: 13.

The chain uses TRBV7-9 and TRBJ2-5; D uncertain. Germline lookup yields CDR1 SEHNR and CDR2 FQNEAQ (reference sequence). Trimming took off 5 bases at V and 2 bases at J, with 15 bases between the two ends. The CDR3 runs 15 residues. The chain's CDR3 is CASSPSLGIQETQYF. CDR3 DNA: TGTGCCAGCAGCCCCTCACTGGGGATACAAGAGACCCAGTACTTC.

This clonotype has a handful of counts. Just one base apart from a much larger clone, this may be a read error. The chain recombines TRBV18 with TRBJ2-3; 7 nucleotides agree with TRBD2. The germline V gene has CDR1 KGHSH and CDR2 LQKENI. The CDR3 contains 13 residues. The CDR3 DNA follows: TGTGTCAGCTCACTAGCGTTGTCAGATACGCAGTATTTT. Its protein is CVSSLALSDTQYF.

This chain uses TRBV5-1 with TRBJ2-7, with D tentatively TRBD1 (6 bases). V was pared by 4 bases and J by 2 bases, with 13 bases between. This CDR3 is 14 amino acids long. From germline, CDR1 is SGHRS and CDR2 YFSETQ. The CDR3 reads CASSGTDRTYEQYF. The CDR3 DNA sequence: TGCGCCAGCAGCGGCACTGACAGGACCTACGAGCAGTACTTC.

This clonotype was counted between two and nine times. The rearrangement uses TRBV15 and TRBJ2-2; possibly TRBD2 for D (6 bases). Germline CDR1 is LNHNV and CDR2 is YYDKDF (reference sequence). Trimming left V 6 bases short and J 4 bases short, with 15 bases between. The CDR3 spans 15 residues. CDR3 sequence: CATSVRGGSTGELFF. Here the CDR3 DNA reads TGTGCCACCAGTGTTCGGGGAGGATCCACCGGGGAGCTGTTTTTT.

The chain has TRBV6-1 and TRBJ2-3; TRBD2 agrees at 7 bases. The germline CDR1 and CDR2 sequences are MNHNS and SASEGT. The CDR3 extends over 16 amino acids. V dropped 3 bases and J dropped 2; count of bases not matched to a gene: 8. The CDR3 is CASSDRGSRVTDTQYF. The CDR3 DNA reads as TGTGCCAGCAGTGATCGCGGGAGTAGGGTCACAGATACGCAGTATTTT.

The rearrangement joins TRBV9 to TRBJ2-1, with D uncertain. V lost 0 bases and J lost 7, with 11 bases in between. This CDR3 has 14 amino acids. Per the germline V gene, CDR1 is SGDLS and CDR2 is YYNGEE. CDR3 in DNA: TGTGCCAGCAGCGTAGGTGTAGTTATGAATGAGCAGTTCTTC. This sequence encodes CASSVGVVMNEQFF.

This clonotype was recorded at least ten times. The chain uses TRBV18 and TRBJ2-1; D may be TRBD2 (6 bases). Germline CDR1 is KGHSH and CDR2 is LQKENI. Trimming stripped 1 base from V and 10 bases from J, with 14 bases between. The CDR3 loop spans 14 amino acids. The CDR3 sequence: CASSPRRGNGEQFF. CDR3 bases: TGTGCCAGCTCACCACGGCGCGGGAATGGGGAGCAGTTCTTC.

The chain combines TRBV11-2 with TRBJ2-7; tentatively, D is TRBD2 (5 bases). The germline V and J ends were trimmed by 3 bases and 6 bases, with 15 bases remaining between them. Germline CDR1 and CDR2: SGHAT and FQNNGV. The CDR3 consists of 14 residues. Written as DNA, the CDR3 is TGTGCCAGCAGCTTTGATCCAGGCGGGTCCGAGCAGTACTTC. Translation: CASSFDPGGSEQYF.

This clonotype appeared many times. This rearrangement joins TRBV27 to TRBJ2-7; D might be TRBD1 (5 bases). Germline CDR1 MNHEY, CDR2 SMNVEV (reference sequence). This CDR3 is built from 14 residues. The V and J ends lost 1 base and 3 bases respectively, with 10 bases between them. CDR3 bases: TGTGCCAGCAGTTTATATGGCGACAGCTACGAGCAGTACTTC. This encodes CASSLYGDSYEQYF.

This clonotype showed up just a few times. The CDR3 bases are TGTGCCATCAGAGGGGACACGCTGCATGGCTACACCTTC. It is translated as CAIRGDTLHGYTF. The gene calls are TRBV10-3 and TRBJ1-2; a possible D gene is TRBD1 (6 bases). The V end lost 6 bases, the J end lost 6 bases, and 14 bases lay between the germline ends. The V gene's germline CDR1 is ENHRY and CDR2 SYGVKD. The CDR3 has 13 amino acids.

This clonotype was observed a few times. V gene TRBV3-1 combines with J gene TRBJ2-2; 8 bases are shared with TRBD1. This CDR3 region has 14 residues. J gave up 2 bases and V 6 bases, and 2 bases lay outside the gene matches. The germline V gene has CDR1 LGHDT and CDR2 YNNKEL (reference sequence). CDR3 DNA sequence: TGTGCCAGCAGGTCAGGGGGCAACACCGGGGAGCTGTTTTTT. Translation gives CASRSGGNTGELFF.

This clonotype has just a few counts. The V gene is TRBV27, the J gene TRBJ2-3, with D unclear. The germline V and J ends were trimmed by 1 base and 1 base, with 6 bases remaining between them. In germline, CDR1 is MNHEY, CDR2 SMNVEV (reference sequence). This CDR3 comprises 14 residues. DNA for the CDR3: TGTGCCAGCAGTTTATTCAGTGGCACAGATACGCAGTATTTT. It encodes CASSLFSGTDTQYF.

This clonotype was counted at least ten times. The chain links TRBV4-2 to TRBJ2-3, with TRBD2 matching 7 bases. CDR3 length: 17 residues. Germline trimming cut 1 base from V and 6 bases from J; bases unmatched to any gene: 13. Germline CDR1 and CDR2: LGHNA and YNFKEQ. The CDR3 here is CASSQGVGGPDSDTQYF. The CDR3 DNA is TGTGCCAGCAGCCAAGGCGTGGGAGGGCCGGATTCCGATACGCAGTATTTT.